This record covers a single TCR beta chain. This specimen belongs to a study of CD8 T cells in Susac syndrome. A quantity of about 0.5 to 1 ug RNA underwent reverse transcription using random hexamers. TCRdb recomputed calls from the immunoSEQ multiplex PCR reads with MiXCR, one row per CDR3 protein. Of about 400,000 distinct CDR3 sequences in the sample, roughly 85% were seen once. Germline V gives CDR1 MDHEN, CDR2 SYDVKM. Between the trimmed V and J ends, which lost 3 bases and 7 bases, there was a span of 10 bases. This CDR3 spans 13 amino acids. Sequencing input: CD8+ T cells from PBMCs. The receptor's source is a human donor with multiple sclerosis. V and J are TRBV28 and TRBJ1-5; D remains ambiguous. The CDR3 nucleotides read TGTGCCAGCAGTTTGGGTCTTTTACAGCCCCAGCATTTT. It encodes CASSLGLLQPQHF.